These T cell receptor beta chains were read from a single sample in a study of beta chain features in type 1 diabetes. Produced via immunoSEQ multiplex PCR; TCRdb's table is partial and in-frame only. The table includes more than 250,000 clones, 14% to 15% detected once. Material: naive CD4+ T cells from blood. These TCRs come from a man younger than 30 with type 1 diabetes. Each CDR3 is given with its conserved first and last residue. D genes are given only for firm matches. Not all rows give a size; the values are once, few, many and, for expanded clones, a class.

clone size,V gene,J gene,D gene,CDR3 DNA,CDR3 protein
NA,TRBV11-2,TRBJ1-3,NA,TGTGCCAGCAGCCCCTCTTACTCTGGAAACACCATATATTTT,CASSPSYSGNTIYF
few,TRBV19,TRBJ1-2,TRBD1,TGTGCCAGTAGGGACCTCTGGGACAGCGAGGACTATGGCTACACCTTC,CASRDLWDSEDYGYTF
NA,TRBV27,TRBJ2-1,TRBD2,TGTGCCAGCAGTTTATATTTCCCGACTAGCGGGAATGGTGAGCAGTTCTTC,CASSLYFPTSGNGEQFF
few,TRBV5-4,TRBJ1-1,NA,TGTGCCAGCAGCACCCCAGGAGAGGCCGGGAGCACTGAAGCTTTCTTT,CASSTPGEAGSTEAFF
NA,TRBV7-2,TRBJ1-1,NA,TGTGCCAGCAGTGGACAGTTCATGAACACTGAAGCTTTCTTT,CASSGQFMNTEAFF
NA,TRBV27,TRBJ1-2,NA,TGTGCCAGCAGTTTAGGGGGGGCAACTGCCTATGGCTACACCTTC,CASSLGGATAYGYTF
NA,TRBV1,TRBJ2-4,NA,TGCACCAGACTAGCGGGGGCCTCTTTAGCCAAAAACATTCAGTACTTC,CTRLAGASLAKNIQYF
few,TRBV7-2,TRBJ2-4,NA,TGTGCCAGCAGCCTACCCAGGGGGGACATTCAGTACTTC,CASSLPRGDIQYF
NA,TRBV12-5,TRBJ2-1,NA,TGTGCTAGTGGTTCTGGTGCGTTATCCTACAATGAGCAGTTCTTC,CASGSGALSYNEQFF
few,TRBV6-6,TRBJ2-7,NA,TGTGCCAGCAGTCCAAACCGGTACGAGCAGTACTTC,CASSPNRYEQYF
NA,TRBV30,TRBJ2-6,TRBD1,TGTGCCTGGAGACAGGGGGGTGCTGGGGCCAACGTCCTGACTTTC,CAWRQGGAGANVLTF
once,TRBV30,TRBJ2-7,NA,TGTGCCTACTTAGTCAGGGGTTACGAGCAGTACTTC,CAYLVRGYEQYF
few,TRBV7-9,TRBJ1-1,NA,TGTGCCAGCAGCTCGACACTTTTTTGGACTGAAGCTTTCTTT,CASSSTLFWTEAFF
NA,TRBV18,TRBJ1-2,NA,TGTGCCAGCTCACAGGACGGGATGGACTATGGCTACACCTTC,CASSQDGMDYGYTF
few,TRBV7-6,TRBJ2-7,TRBD1,TGTGCCAGCAGCCCCAGGACAGGGTTCGAGCAGTACTTC,CASSPRTGFEQYF
NA,TRBV18,TRBJ1-1,NA,TGTGCCAGCTCACTCGGACAGAACACTGAAGCTTTCTTT,CASSLGQNTEAFF
NA,TRBV27,TRBJ2-6,TRBD1,TGTGCCAGCAGTAAGGGACAGGGCTCTGGGGCCAACGTCCTGACTTTC,CASSKGQGSGANVLTF
NA,TRBV27,TRBJ1-5,NA,TGTGCCAGCAGTTTAAGGTCTGGGGGCAGTGGCAATCAGCCCCAGCATTTT,CASSLRSGGSGNQPQHF
NA,TRBV6-6,TRBJ1-1,TRBD1,TGTGCCAGCTATCCGAGAGAGCGCAGGGGGCGAACTGAAGCTTTCTTT,CASYPRERRGRTEAFF
few,TRBV7-9,TRBJ1-2,NA,TGTGCCAGCAGCTTGCGGGCCTATGGCTACACCTTC,CASSLRAYGYTF
NA,TRBV28,TRBJ2-4,TRBD1,TGTGCCAGCAGTAGTTCCGGGACAGGGAGGTTGAACATTCAGTACTTC,CASSSSGTGRLNIQYF
few,TRBV28,TRBJ1-2,TRBD1,TGTGCCAGCAGTCTCGACAGGGGAGTACGCGGCTACACCTTC,CASSLDRGVRGYTF
few,TRBV28,TRBJ1-1,NA,TGTGCCAGCAGTTTAGCAGTGAACACTGAAGCTTTCTTT,CASSLAVNTEAFF
few,TRBV7-2,TRBJ2-7,TRBD2,TGTGCCAGCAGCCTCGGGAGGTCCTACGAGCAGTACTTC,CASSLGRSYEQYF
NA,TRBV5-4,TRBJ2-7,NA,TGTGCCAGCAGTCTCACAGGTAACTACGAGCAGTACTTC,CASSLTGNYEQYF
few,TRBV10-3,TRBJ2-5,NA,TGTGCCATCAGTGAGACCGGGGAGGAAGGAACCCAGTACTTC,CAISETGEEGTQYF
few,TRBV5-1,TRBJ1-6,NA,TGCGCCAGCAGCCCGGGACAAGAAAATTCACCCCTCCACTTT,CASSPGQENSPLHF
NA,TRBV25-1,TRBJ2-5,NA,TGTGCCAGCAGTGAATCGGGCCTAAGGGGAGAGACCCAGTACTTC,CASSESGLRGETQYF
NA,TRBV19,TRBJ2-7,TRBD2,TGTGCCAGTAGACTAGCGGGAGTCGGGGAGCAGTACTTC,CASRLAGVGEQYF
few,TRBV29-1,TRBJ1-2,TRBD1,TGCAGCTTAAGGGGACAGGCCGGCGATGGCTACACCTTC,CSLRGQAGDGYTF
NA,TRBV5-4,TRBJ2-7,NA,TGTGCCAGCAGCCCACAGGCAGGCTCCTACGAGCAGTACTTC,CASSPQAGSYEQYF
NA,TRBV30,TRBJ1-2,TRBD1,TGTGCCTGGAGTGTTACAGGGGAGGCCTATGGCTACACCTTC,CAWSVTGEAYGYTF